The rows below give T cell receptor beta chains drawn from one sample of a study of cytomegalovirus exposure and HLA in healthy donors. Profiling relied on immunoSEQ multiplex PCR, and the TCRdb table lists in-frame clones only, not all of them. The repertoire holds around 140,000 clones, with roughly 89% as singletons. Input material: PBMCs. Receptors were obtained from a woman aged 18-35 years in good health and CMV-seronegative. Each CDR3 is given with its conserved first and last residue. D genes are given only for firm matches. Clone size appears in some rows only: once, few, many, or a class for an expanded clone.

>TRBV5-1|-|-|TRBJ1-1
TGCGCCAGCAGCGTTCAGGGCGCCGCGAACACTGAAGCTTTCTTT
CASSVQGAANTEAFF
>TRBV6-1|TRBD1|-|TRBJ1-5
TGTGCCAGCAGTGAGGGACAGGGGGGACAGCCCCAGCATTTT
CASSEGQGGQPQHF
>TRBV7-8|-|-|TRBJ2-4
TGTGCCAGCAGCTTAATACCCGGGTTTGGGGCCAAAAACATTCAGTACTTC
CASSLIPGFGAKNIQYF
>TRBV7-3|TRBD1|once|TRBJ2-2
TGTGCCAGCAGCTTAAGGCTCGACGGTGGGAGGGACAGGGACCACAAGAACACCGGGGAGCTGTTTTTT
CASSLRLDGGRDRDHKNTGELFF
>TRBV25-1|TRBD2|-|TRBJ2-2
TGTGCCAGCAGTGAATGGGGGGGTTACACCGGGGAGCTGTTTTTT
CASSEWGGYTGELFF
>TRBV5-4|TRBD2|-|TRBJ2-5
TGTGCCAGCAGCTTGAACAGCGGGGGGGCGGAGACCCAGTACTTC
CASSLNSGGAETQYF
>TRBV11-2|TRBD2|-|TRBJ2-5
TGTGCCAGCAGCGACGGACTAGCGGGGGGGCTGAAGACCCAGTACTTC
CASSDGLAGGLKTQYF
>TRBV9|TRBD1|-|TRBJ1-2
TGTGCCAGCAGCGACGGACAGGGGGCGAGGGGCTACACCTTC
CASSDGQGARGYTF
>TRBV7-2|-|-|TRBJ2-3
TGTGCCAGCAGCCTTTTCACAGATACGCAGTATTTT
CASSLFTDTQYF
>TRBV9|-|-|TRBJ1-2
TGTGCCAGCAGCGTACTAGGGGCAGGCGGGGTGGCTGGCTACACCTTC
CASSVLGAGGVAGYTF
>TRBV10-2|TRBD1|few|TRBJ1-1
TGCGCCAGCGGACAGGGTCTGAACACTGAAGCTTTCTTT
CASGQGLNTEAFF
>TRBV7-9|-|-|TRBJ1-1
TGTGCCAGCACCCCGACAGAGATGAACACTGAAGCTTTCTTT
CASTPTEMNTEAFF
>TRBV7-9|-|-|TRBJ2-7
TGTGCCAGCAGCTTAGCGGGCAGGTCCCAGGAGGAGCAGTATTTC
CASSLAGRSQEEQYF
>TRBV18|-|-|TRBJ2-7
TGTGCCAGCTCACCAGGACAGACCAACGAGCAGTACTTC
CASSPGQTNEQYF
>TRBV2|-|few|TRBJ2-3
TGTGCCAGCAGTGTGGCGGCTAGCACAGATACGCAGTATTTT
CASSVAASTDTQYF
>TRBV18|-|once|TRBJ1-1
TGTGCCAGCTCACAGGAGATGTACACTGAAGCTTTCTTT
CASSQEMYTEAFF
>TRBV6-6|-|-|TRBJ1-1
TGTGCCAGCACCCTCGACCGTGGAGGGAACACTGAAGCTTTCTTT
CASTLDRGGNTEAFF
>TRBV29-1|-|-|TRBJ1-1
TGCAGCGGTGGGGCTGAGGGGGTGACTGAAGCTTTCTTT
CSGGAEGVTEAFF
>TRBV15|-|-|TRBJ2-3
TGTGCCACCGGGGGACTCAGAAGCACAGATACGCAGTATTTT
CATGGLRSTDTQYF
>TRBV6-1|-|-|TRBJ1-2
TGTGCCAGCAGTGAAGCAACCACGGCTAACTATGGCTACACCTTC
CASSEATTANYGYTF
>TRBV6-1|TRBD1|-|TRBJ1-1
TGTGCCAGCAATCAGGACAGGGCGAAAACTGAAGCTTTCTTT
CASNQDRAKTEAFF
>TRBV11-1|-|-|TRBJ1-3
TGTGCCAGCAGCTTATCTCTCTCTGGAAACACCATATATTTT
CASSLSLSGNTIYF
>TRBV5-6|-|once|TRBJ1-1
TGTGCCAGCAGCGGGTGGTTAGCGCGGGGCACTGAAGCTTTCTTT
CASSGWLARGTEAFF
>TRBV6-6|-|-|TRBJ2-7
TGTGCCAGCACTGACGGACTGGGGGGTTCCTACGAGCAGTACTTC
CASTDGLGGSYEQYF
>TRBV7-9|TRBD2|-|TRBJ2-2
TGTGCCACCGAGCTCCGGGGGGTGAGGACCGGGGAGCTGTTTTTT
CATELRGVRTGELFF